Below, 30 T cell receptor beta chains from the same sample are listed, as sequenced in a study of response to subunit inactivated influenza vaccine. Each CDR3 protein is one row after TCRdb ran MiXCR on the RT-PCR reads. Among approximately 700,000 distinct CDR3 sequences, roughly 13% were seen once, and the ten largest hold 5.5% to 8%. The source was PBMCs from blood, collected 14 to 15 days before vaccination. The source is a man over 45 who received an inactivated influenza vaccine.

The chain uses TRBV7-2 and TRBJ2-7; D gene uncertain. The germline V gene encodes CDR1 SGHTA and CDR2 FQGNSA. Deletions cut 1 base from V and 2 bases from J, with 9 bases between. The CDR3 length is 14 residues. CDR3 sequence reads: CASSLEGKAYEQYF. CDR3 nucleotides: TGTGCCAGCAGCTTAGAAGGGAAAGCCTACGAGCAGTACTTC.

This clonotype was observed many times. The genes are TRBV12-3 or TRBV12-4 and TRBJ1-1; a possible D gene is TRBD1 (5 bases). V was trimmed by 4 bases and J by 8 bases, leaving 17 bases between them. There are 14 residues in the CDR3. The chain's CDR3 is CASSWDPDWGEAFF. CDR3 DNA sequence: TGTGCCAGCAGTTGGGACCCCGATTGGGGCGAAGCTTTCTTT.

A few counts support this clonotype. The chain recombines TRBV20-1 with TRBJ2-2; TRBD2 matches 8 bases. J gave up 6 bases and V 6 bases, and 9 bases lay outside the gene matches. From germline, CDR1 is DFQATT and CDR2 SNEGSKA (reference sequence). This CDR3 contains 14 residues. Here the CDR3 reads CSAGHGGAAGELFF. In nucleotides, the CDR3 is TGCAGTGCCGGGCACGGGGGGGCCGCCGGGGAGCTGTTTTTT.

This clonotype has a handful of counts. The CDR3 protein is CSARGGGLRDRYEQYF. CDR3 DNA sequence: TGCAGTGCTAGAGGTGGGGGTTTAAGGGATCGCTACGAGCAGTACTTC. This rearrangement joins TRBV20-1 to TRBJ2-7; D may match TRBD1 or TRBD2 (5 bases each). This CDR3 is 16 amino acids long. Germline CDR1 and CDR2: DFQATT and SNEGSKA (reference sequence). Trimming removed 1 base at V and 3 bases at J, with 19 bases between.

This clonotype was counted only a few times. The chain carries TRBV20-1 and TRBJ2-5; a possible D gene is TRBD2 (5 bases). CDR1 and CDR2 (germline): DFQATT, SNEGSKA (reference sequence). This CDR3 has 13 amino acids. Trimming took 4 bases from V and 3 from J, leaving 12 bases between them. The CDR3 DNA follows: TGCAGTGCTAAAAGGACTGGAAAAGAGACCCAGTACTTC. Encoded protein: CSAKRTGKETQYF.

V gene TRBV5-6 combines with J gene TRBJ1-1; 7 bases fit TRBD1. The CDR3 covers 14 residues. CDR1 and CDR2 from the germline V gene are SGHDT and YYEEEE. Losses at the gene ends were 5 bases for V and 3 bases for J; bases not matched to a gene: 7. CDR3 nucleotide sequence: TGTGCCAGCAGGAAGACAGGGAAGGACACTGAAGCTTTCTTT. Translated, it gives CASRKTGKDTEAFF.

The J gene is TRBJ2-3, the V gene TRBV6-2 or TRBV6-3; perhaps TRBD2 as D (5 bases). Trimming took 5 bases from V and 2 from J, leaving 11 bases between them. The germline V gene encodes CDR1 MNHEY and CDR2 SVGEGT. The CDR3 is made up of 14 amino acids. The CDR3 spells CASSRGFTTDTQYF. CDR3 nucleotide sequence: TGTGCCAGCAGTAGAGGGTTTACCACAGATACGCAGTATTTT.

At least ten counts were recorded for this clonotype. This chain connects TRBV5-1 to TRBJ2-1, with 14 bases aligning to TRBD2. The junction had 9 bases not matched to a gene; V was cut back by 5 bases and J by 8 bases. CDR1 is SGHRS, CDR2 YFSETQ, per germline. The CDR3 is 16 amino acids. Here the CDR3 DNA reads TGCGCCAGCAGTCGCCAGACTAGCGGGGGGGCTTATGAGCAGTTCTTC. Encoded protein: CASSRQTSGGAYEQFF.

V is TRBV20-1 and J is TRBJ2-3; the D is unclear. V was shortened by 5 bases and J by 3 bases, with 15 bases between the two germline ends. The CDR3 extends over 14 amino acids. CDR1 and CDR2 (germline): DFQATT, SNEGSKA (reference sequence). The CDR3 bases are TGCAGTGCTCCTCAACCATCGTGGACAGATACGCAGTATTTT. As protein: CSAPQPSWTDTQYF.

The chain employs TRBV5-5 and TRBJ2-7; D unclear. The germline gives CDR1 SGHKS, CDR2 YYEKEE (reference sequence). Trimming removed 4 bases at V and 3 bases at J, with 11 bases between. This CDR3 is 13 amino acids long. The chain's CDR3 is CASSPGPVYEQYF. Here the CDR3 DNA reads TGTGCCAGCAGCCCTGGGCCGGTCTACGAGCAGTACTTC.

A few counts support this clonotype. The chain carries TRBV3-1 and TRBJ2-7; 7 bases align to TRBD1. The J segment lost 1 base and the V segment lost 1 base, leaving 7 bases of the junction unmatched. The CDR3 consists of 16 residues. CDR1 LGHDT and CDR2 YNNKEL come from the germline V gene (reference sequence). CDR3: CASSQGSLDRSYEQYF. The CDR3 DNA follows: TGTGCCAGCAGCCAAGGGAGTCTGGACAGGTCCTACGAGCAGTACTTC.

The CDR3 DNA reads TGCGCCAGCAGCTTGGGACTAGCTGTAAATACAGATACGCAGTATTTT. Protein product: CASSLGLAVNTDTQYF. The chain uses TRBV5-1 and TRBJ2-3; TRBD2 matches at 7 bases. Per the germline V gene, CDR1 is SGHRS and CDR2 is YFSETQ. V dropped 0 bases and J dropped 3; count of bases not matched to a gene: 7. CDR3 length: 16 residues. Supplemented by reference TRBV5-1 and TRBJ2-3, the full variable domain reads KAGVTQTPRYLIKTRGQQVTLSCSPISGHRSVSWYQQTPGQGLQFLFEYFSETQRNKGNFPGRFSGRQFSNSRSEMNVSTLELGDSALYLCASSLGLAVNTDTQYFGPGTRLTVL.

This clonotype was detected many times. The genes are TRBV7-9 and TRBJ2-1, with D unresolved. This CDR3 has 12 residues. Germline V gives CDR1 SEHNR, CDR2 FQNEAQ (reference sequence). Trimming stripped 1 base from V and 6 bases from J, with 4 bases between. The CDR3 DNA sequence: TGTGCCAGCAGCTTAGGTTTCAATGAGCAGTTCTTC. The encoded protein is CASSLGFNEQFF.

This clonotype was detected many times. This chain joins TRBV20-1 and TRBJ2-7; no reliable D call. CDR3 length: 11 residues. V lost 6 bases and J 3 bases, leaving 9 bases between the germline ends. CDR1 DFQATT and CDR2 SNEGSKA come from the germline V gene (reference sequence). The CDR3 loop reads CSAKMYYEQYF. The CDR3 DNA follows: TGCAGTGCCAAAATGTACTACGAGCAGTACTTC.

The table lists this clonotype with a few counts. The V call is TRBV5-6, the J call TRBJ1-4; the match to TRBD1 covers 7 bases. J gave up 8 bases and V 4 bases, and 5 bases lay outside the gene matches. Germline CDR1 SGHDT, CDR2 YYEEEE. This CDR3 has 13 residues. The CDR3 DNA is TGTGCCAGCAGCAAACAGGGGACCGAAAAACTGTTTTTT. It yields the protein CASSKQGTEKLFF.

This clonotype was seen ten or more times. The V and J genes are TRBV7-9 and TRBJ1-1, with D perhaps matching TRBD1 (5 bases). Germline V CDR1 and CDR2: SEHNR, FQNEAQ (reference sequence). V gave up 5 bases and J gave up 5 bases, with 21 bases separating them. The CDR3 extends over 16 amino acids. Here the CDR3 reads CASSPSLAQWGTEAFF. The CDR3 DNA reads TGTGCCAGCAGCCCCAGTCTTGCACAATGGGGGACTGAAGCTTTCTTT.

There are a few counts of this clonotype. The V call is TRBV7-2, the J call TRBJ2-3; 10 bases are a match to TRBD2. The CDR3 has 15 amino acids. The germline V gene has CDR1 SGHTA and CDR2 FQGNSA. The ends lost 5 bases at V and 4 bases at J; junction bases unmatched: 6. In DNA form, the CDR3 reads TGTGCCAGCAGCATTAGCGGGAGGTTAGCAGATACGCAGTATTTT. It specifies CASSISGRLADTQYF.

Ten or more counts support this clonotype. The chain recombines TRBV3-1 with TRBJ1-5, with D unresolved. The CDR3 length is 14 residues. Per germline, CDR1 LGHDT and CDR2 YNNKEL (reference sequence). V shed 1 base and J shed 9 bases, with 13 bases lying between them. CDR3 nucleotide sequence: TGTGCCAGCAGCCAAGGGTCCGGGCCCTGGCCCCAGCATTTT. Encoded protein: CASSQGSGPWPQHF.

The chain combines TRBV6-2 or TRBV6-3 with TRBJ2-1; TRBD2 matches 15 bases. The CDR3 consists of 20 residues. Losses at the gene ends were 2 bases for V and 0 bases for J; bases not matched to a gene: 8. The germline gives CDR1 MNHEY, CDR2 SVGEGT. CDR3 DNA sequence: TGTGCCAGCAGTTACCGGGGACTAGCGGGGGGCAGGAGCTCCTACAATGAGCAGTTCTTC. This codes for CASSYRGLAGGRSSYNEQFF.

This clonotype was seen repeatedly, ten times or more. The chain is built from TRBV12-3 or TRBV12-4 and TRBJ2-4; the match to TRBD1 covers 7 bases. This CDR3 region has 14 residues. V dropped 6 bases and J dropped 8; count of bases not matched to a gene: 10. CDR3 loop: CASRTTGLYDIQYF. Here the CDR3 DNA reads TGTGCCAGCAGGACGACAGGGTTGTATGACATTCAGTACTTC.

This clonotype was found a few times. This chain's CDR3 is CASSYSSPNVADTQYF. The CDR3 DNA reads as TGTGCCAGCAGTTACTCTAGCCCGAATGTAGCAGATACGCAGTATTTT. The chain combines TRBV6-5 with TRBJ2-3; D gene ambiguous. The CDR3 runs 16 residues. The germline CDR1 and CDR2 sequences are MNHEY and SVGAGI. V lost 0 bases, J lost 4 bases, and 14 bases lay in between.

The V and J genes are TRBV9 and TRBJ1-1; D gene uncertain. The CDR3 covers 16 residues. Germline V gene data show CDR1 as SGDLS and CDR2 as YYNGEE. The V gene lost 0 bases and the J gene lost 1 base, with 13 bases spanning the gap. CDR3 nucleotides: TGTGCCAGCAGCGTAGGATGGAGGACGAAGAACACTGAAGCTTTCTTT. This translates into CASSVGWRTKNTEAFF.

This chain connects TRBV7-3 to TRBJ2-3; maybe TRBD1 (6 bases). The CDR3 has 17 residues. V lost 5 bases and J 3 bases, leaving 21 bases between the germline ends. The germline CDR1 and CDR2 sequences are SGHTA and FQGTGA. CDR3 residues: CASSQGPVFRRTDTQYF. The CDR3 region has the DNA TGTGCCAGCAGCCAGGGGCCTGTGTTCCGGAGAACAGATACGCAGTATTTT.

This clonotype was picked up a small number of times. This chain connects TRBV6-5 to TRBJ2-2; 8 nucleotides align to TRBD1. With 0 bases clipped from V and 6 bases from J, the junction kept 15 bases outside the gene matches. The germline CDR1 and CDR2 sequences are MNHEY and SVGAGI. The CDR3 spans 19 residues. In DNA form, the CDR3 reads TGTGCCAGCAGTTACTCGAGTTTCCTCCCAGGGGGCGTGGCCGGGGAGCTGTTTTTT. Encoded protein: CASSYSSFLPGGVAGELFF.

This clonotype was seen a handful of times. The CDR3 spells CASSYPPTTSGADTQYF. CDR3 nucleotides: TGTGCCAGCAGTTACCCGCCTACGACTAGCGGCGCAGATACGCAGTATTTT. The chain joins TRBV6-2 or TRBV6-3 to TRBJ2-3; 9 nucleotides align to TRBD2. Looked up from germline, CDR1 is MNHEY and CDR2 is SVGEGT. V shed 2 bases, J shed 4 bases, and the junction held 10 bases outside the gene matches. The CDR3 has 17 residues.

The rearrangement joins TRBV7-2 to TRBJ2-5, with TRBD2 matching 10 bases. With 1 base clipped from V and 5 bases from J, the junction kept 4 bases outside the gene matches. The germline V gene has CDR1 SGHTA and CDR2 FQGNSA. The CDR3 extends over 15 amino acids. The chain's CDR3 is CASSLVAGGFETQYF. CDR3 DNA: TGTGCCAGCAGCTTAGTAGCGGGAGGTTTCGAGACCCAGTACTTC.

The rearrangement joins TRBV5-1 to TRBJ2-5, with 7 bases identical to TRBD1. Trimming at V came to 4 bases and at J to 2 bases, leaving 5 bases not matched to a gene. This CDR3 has 14 amino acids. Germline V gene lookup returns CDR1 SGHRS and CDR2 YFSETQ. This CDR3 is CASSPMGQQETQYF. The CDR3 DNA sequence: TGCGCCAGCAGCCCTATGGGACAGCAAGAGACCCAGTACTTC.

The chain couples TRBV6-4 to TRBJ1-2; the D gene is possibly TRBD1 (6 bases). Germline V gene lookup returns CDR1 MRHNA and CDR2 SNTAGT. V was cut by 6 bases and J by 7 bases, with 15 bases left in between. The CDR3 has 13 residues. The CDR3 DNA is TGTGCCAGCAGCCCCGACAGGAATTCTGGCTACACCTTC. It codes for CASSPDRNSGYTF.

The V call is TRBV3-1, the J call TRBJ2-1; either TRBD1 or TRBD2 may fit D (5 bases each). The CDR3 loop spans 14 amino acids. Germline V lookup: CDR1 LGHDT, CDR2 YNNKEL (reference sequence). V was shortened by 2 bases and J by 9 bases, with 14 bases between the two germline ends. DNA for the CDR3: TGTGCCAGCAGCCAAAGGGGCAAAGGAGGTGAGCAGTTCTTC. Translated, it gives CASSQRGKGGEQFF.

CDR3 protein: CAWSRQVYNEQFF. In nucleotides, the CDR3 is TGTGCCTGGAGTCGACAGGTCTACAATGAGCAGTTCTTC. The chain links TRBV30 to TRBJ2-1; possible D gene TRBD1, 6 bases. The CDR3 is 13 residues long. Between the trimmed V and J ends, which lost 2 bases and 3 bases, there was a span of 8 bases. The germline V gene has CDR1 GTSNPN and CDR2 SVGIG (reference sequence).